A selection of T cell receptor beta chains follows, all from one sample in a study of T cell responses to AZD1222 COVID-19 vaccine. Sequencing used immunoSEQ multiplex PCR; TCRdb keeps in-frame clones, though not all of them. Seen here are about 150,000 clones, around 94% observed once, and the top ten hold over 0.95%. The specimen was peripheral blood, collected on day 0 of AZD1222 vaccination. These receptors all stem from an adult in good health. Both conserved end residues are part of each CDR3. Fields, in order: clone size, D gene, J gene, V gene, CDR3 DNA, CDR3 protein. D genes are given only for firm matches. Not all rows give a size; the values are once, few, many and, for expanded clones, a class.

abundance: -; d_gene: -; j_gene: TRBJ2-5; v_gene: TRBV7-9; CDR3nt: TGTGCCAGCAGCTTAGAGCGGTTCCAAGAGACCCAGTACTTC; CDR3aa: CASSLERFQETQYF
abundance: -; d_gene: -; j_gene: TRBJ2-5; v_gene: TRBV2; CDR3nt: TGTGCCACCAAGGCCAGGGGAACTCAAGAGACCCAGTACTTC; CDR3aa: CATKARGTQETQYF
abundance: -; d_gene: -; j_gene: TRBJ2-1; v_gene: TRBV4-2; CDR3nt: TGTGCCAGCAGCCAAGATCCCGCTAGCCTATACAATGAGCAGTTCTTC; CDR3aa: CASSQDPASLYNEQFF
abundance: -; d_gene: -; j_gene: TRBJ1-2; v_gene: TRBV19; CDR3nt: TGTGCCAGTAATGACATGGACGCCGTCTATGGCTACACCTTC; CDR3aa: CASNDMDAVYGYTF
abundance: -; d_gene: -; j_gene: TRBJ1-6; v_gene: TRBV5-1; CDR3nt: TGCGCCAGCAGCCGCCAAGGGGTCGCATCGAGTTCACCCCTCCACTTT; CDR3aa: CASSRQGVASSSPLHF
abundance: -; d_gene: -; j_gene: TRBJ1-5; v_gene: TRBV10-2; CDR3nt: TGCGCCAGCAGTGAGTCCGGGGGAGTGAGCAATCAGCCCCAGCATTTT; CDR3aa: CASSESGGVSNQPQHF
abundance: -; d_gene: -; j_gene: TRBJ2-3; v_gene: TRBV18; CDR3nt: TGTGCCAGCTCACCATCCAACCCCGTCGGGGATACGCAGTATTTT; CDR3aa: CASSPSNPVGDTQYF
abundance: -; d_gene: TRBD1; j_gene: TRBJ1-1; v_gene: TRBV5-5; CDR3nt: TGTGCCAGCAGCTTCTCCATACAGGGGGGGTACACTGAAGCTTTCTTT; CDR3aa: CASSFSIQGGYTEAFF
abundance: -; d_gene: -; j_gene: TRBJ1-3; v_gene: TRBV11-2; CDR3nt: TGTGCCAGCAGCTTAATCCAGGGTGTCGGAAACACCATATATTTT; CDR3aa: CASSLIQGVGNTIYF
abundance: once; d_gene: TRBD2; j_gene: TRBJ2-3; v_gene: TRBV13; CDR3nt: TGTGCCAGCAATCCGGGACTAGCTACTGATACGCAGTATTTT; CDR3aa: CASNPGLATDTQYF
abundance: once; d_gene: TRBD2; j_gene: TRBJ2-5; v_gene: TRBV2; CDR3nt: TGTGCCAGCAGTTCTCGGCGGACTAGCGGGGAGGAGACCCAGTACTTC; CDR3aa: CASSSRRTSGEETQYF
abundance: -; d_gene: -; j_gene: TRBJ2-2; v_gene: TRBV7-2; CDR3nt: TGTGCCAGCAGCTTGCCTTTCTGGACAAGGATTAACACCGGGGAGCTGTTTTTT; CDR3aa: CASSLPFWTRINTGELFF
abundance: -; d_gene: -; j_gene: TRBJ1-4; v_gene: TRBV5-5; CDR3nt: TGTGCCAGCAGCTTCCGGGGGGGAGATGAAAAACTGTTTTTT; CDR3aa: CASSFRGGDEKLFF
abundance: -; d_gene: TRBD1; j_gene: TRBJ1-1; v_gene: TRBV7-8; CDR3nt: TGTGCCAGCAGCTGGGGGACAGGTCCACTCATGAACACTGAAGCTTTCTTT; CDR3aa: CASSWGTGPLMNTEAFF
abundance: -; d_gene: -; j_gene: TRBJ1-1; v_gene: TRBV19; CDR3nt: TGTGCCAGTAGTATAAGGCGTCAGGGCGCTGAAGCTTTCTTT; CDR3aa: CASSIRRQGAEAFF
abundance: -; d_gene: TRBD2; j_gene: TRBJ2-2; v_gene: TRBV11-2; CDR3nt: TGTGCCAGCAGCTCCGGACTAGGGCACACCGGGGAGCTGTTTTTT; CDR3aa: CASSSGLGHTGELFF
abundance: -; d_gene: TRBD2; j_gene: TRBJ2-1; v_gene: TRBV2; CDR3nt: TGTGCCAGCAGTCGACTAGCGGGGGGCCAGGATGAGCAGTTCTTC; CDR3aa: CASSRLAGGQDEQFF
abundance: -; d_gene: -; j_gene: TRBJ1-4; v_gene: TRBV3-1/TRBV3-2; CDR3nt: TGTGCCAGCAGCCGAAACACAAATGAAAAACTGTTTTTT; CDR3aa: CASSRNTNEKLFF
abundance: -; d_gene: -; j_gene: TRBJ1-1; v_gene: TRBV29-1; CDR3nt: TGCAGCGTTAAGATTTGGAGCACTGAAGCTTTCTTT; CDR3aa: CSVKIWSTEAFF
abundance: -; d_gene: TRBD1; j_gene: TRBJ1-2; v_gene: TRBV4-2; CDR3nt: TGTGCCAGCAGCCAACTAACTCGGACAGGCGGAAATGGCTACACCTTC; CDR3aa: CASSQLTRTGGNGYTF
abundance: once; d_gene: -; j_gene: TRBJ1-1; v_gene: TRBV7-9; CDR3nt: TGTGCCAGCAGGAAAGAAGGGGGGGTAGGAGCTTTCTTT; CDR3aa: CASRKEGGVGAFF
abundance: -; d_gene: TRBD1; j_gene: TRBJ1-5; v_gene: TRBV7-8; CDR3nt: TGTGCCAGCAGCCCCCGTCTTCGGGACAGGGCAAATCAGCCCCAGCATTTT; CDR3aa: CASSPRLRDRANQPQHF
abundance: -; d_gene: -; j_gene: TRBJ2-2; v_gene: TRBV18; CDR3nt: TGTGCCAGCTCACCACGATTATCTACCGGGGAGCTGTTTTTT; CDR3aa: CASSPRLSTGELFF
abundance: -; d_gene: TRBD2; j_gene: TRBJ2-5; v_gene: TRBV5-4; CDR3nt: TGTGCCAGCAGCTTGGAGGAACTAGCGGGGGGGCTTTCGGAGACCCAGTACTTC; CDR3aa: CASSLEELAGGLSETQYF
abundance: -; d_gene: TRBD1; j_gene: TRBJ1-2; v_gene: TRBV3-1/TRBV3-2; CDR3nt: TGTGCCAGCAGCCAAGCCTTTGAGTGGACAGGGATCTATGGCTACACCTTC; CDR3aa: CASSQAFEWTGIYGYTF
abundance: -; d_gene: TRBD1; j_gene: TRBJ1-6; v_gene: TRBV5-8; CDR3nt: TGTGCCAGCAGGCGTCCGGGACAGGGAGCACCCCTCCACTTT; CDR3aa: CASRRPGQGAPLHF
abundance: -; d_gene: -; j_gene: TRBJ1-5; v_gene: TRBV2; CDR3nt: TGTGCCAGCAGTGAAGGGATCGGGCAGCCCCAGCATTTT; CDR3aa: CASSEGIGQPQHF
abundance: -; d_gene: -; j_gene: TRBJ1-5; v_gene: TRBV5-5; CDR3nt: TGTGCCAGCAGCTTGACCCGCGATCAGCCCCAGCATTTT; CDR3aa: CASSLTRDQPQHF